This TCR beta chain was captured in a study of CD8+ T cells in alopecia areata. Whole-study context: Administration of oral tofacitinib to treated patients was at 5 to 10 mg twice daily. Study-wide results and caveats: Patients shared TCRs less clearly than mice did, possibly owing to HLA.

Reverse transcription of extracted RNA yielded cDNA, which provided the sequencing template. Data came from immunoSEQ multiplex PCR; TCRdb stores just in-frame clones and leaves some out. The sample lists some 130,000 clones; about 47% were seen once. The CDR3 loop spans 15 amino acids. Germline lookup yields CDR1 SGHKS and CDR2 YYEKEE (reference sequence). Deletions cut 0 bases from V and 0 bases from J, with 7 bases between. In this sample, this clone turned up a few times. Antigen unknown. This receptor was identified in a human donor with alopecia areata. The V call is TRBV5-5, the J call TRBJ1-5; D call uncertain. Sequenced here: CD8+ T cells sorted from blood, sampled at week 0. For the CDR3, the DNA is TGTGCCAGCAGCTTGGCAGTCGCTAGCAATCAGCCCCAGCATTTT. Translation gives CASSLAVASNQPQHF.